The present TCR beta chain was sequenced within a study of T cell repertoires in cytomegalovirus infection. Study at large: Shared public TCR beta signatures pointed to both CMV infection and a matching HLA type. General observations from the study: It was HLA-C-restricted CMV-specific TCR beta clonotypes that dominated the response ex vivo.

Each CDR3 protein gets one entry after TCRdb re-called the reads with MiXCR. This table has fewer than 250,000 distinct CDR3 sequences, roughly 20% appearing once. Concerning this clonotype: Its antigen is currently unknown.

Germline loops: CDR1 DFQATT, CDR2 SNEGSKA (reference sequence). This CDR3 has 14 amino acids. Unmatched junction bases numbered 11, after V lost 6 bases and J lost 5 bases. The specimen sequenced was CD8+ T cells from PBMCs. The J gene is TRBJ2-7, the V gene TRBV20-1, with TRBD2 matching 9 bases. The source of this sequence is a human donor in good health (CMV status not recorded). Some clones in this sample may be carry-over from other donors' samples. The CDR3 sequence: CSASPLAGYDEQYF. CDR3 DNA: TGCAGTGCATCACCCCTAGCGGGGTATGACGAGCAGTACTTC.